The 12 T cell receptor beta chains below were found in one sample sequenced in a study of blood T cell repertoires in COVID-19. Data came from immunoSEQ multiplex PCR; TCRdb stores just in-frame clones and leaves some out. The table includes roughly 120,000 clones, roughly 80% detected once. Sample: peripheral blood. The receptors were sampled from a human donor in a cohort sampled during active COVID-19.

This chain connects TRBV15 to TRBJ1-5, with D possibly matching TRBD1 (5 bases). The ends were cut back, 4 bases at V and 5 bases at J, with 12 bases in the middle. The germline gives CDR1 LNHNV, CDR2 YYDKDF (reference sequence). This CDR3 contains 14 residues. The CDR3 region is CATSNEVRDQPQHF. CDR3 in DNA: TGTGCCACCAGCAATGAAGTCAGGGATCAGCCCCAGCATTTT.

V and J are TRBV5-1 and TRBJ1-1; the D is unclear. This CDR3 spans 14 amino acids. Per the germline V gene, CDR1 is SGHRS and CDR2 is YFSETQ. V gave up 0 bases and J gave up 1 base, with 7 bases separating them. The DNA of the CDR3 is TGCGCCAGCAGCTTGGGAGGGAAGAACACTGAAGCTTTCTTT. As protein: CASSLGGKNTEAFF.

CDR3 region: CASSLPSTGASYEQYF. The DNA of the CDR3 is TGCGCCAGCAGCTTGCCCTCTACAGGGGCCTCCTACGAGCAGTACTTC. The J gene is TRBJ2-7, the V gene TRBV5-1, with TRBD1 matching over 7 bases. Trimming took 1 base from V and 0 from J; bases not matched to a gene: 7. The CDR3 loop spans 16 amino acids. Germline CDR1 SGHRS, CDR2 YFSETQ.

The V gene is TRBV4-1, the J gene TRBJ2-7; TRBD2 might be the D (5 bases). Germline CDR1 MGHRA, CDR2 YSYEKL. The V and J ends lost 2 bases and 6 bases respectively, with 14 bases between them. The CDR3 sequence is 14 residues long. The CDR3 sequence: CASSQSTTHGEQYF. CDR3 sequence (DNA): TGCGCCAGCAGCCAATCGACTACCCATGGCGAGCAGTACTTC.

The chain employs TRBV6-5 and TRBJ1-6; D uncertain. V lost 3 bases and J lost 5, with 8 bases in between. Germline V gene sequence: CDR1 MNHEY, CDR2 SVGAGI. This CDR3 comprises 14 residues. CDR3 coding DNA: TGTGCCAGCAGTTATGGTCAGAATAATTCACCCCTCCACTTT. This codes for CASSYGQNNSPLHF.

The V call is TRBV27, the J call TRBJ2-7, with a possible D match to TRBD2 (6 bases). Germline assignment: CDR1 MNHEY and CDR2 SMNVEV (reference sequence). This CDR3 comprises 16 residues. V shed 5 bases and J shed 1 base, with 18 bases lying between them. Here the CDR3 DNA reads TGTGCCAGCAGTATCACCGTACCGGGACTTTCCTACGAGCAGTACTTC. This sequence encodes CASSITVPGLSYEQYF.

J is TRBJ1-1 and V is TRBV4-1; no definite D call. The CDR3 is 14 amino acids. Germline V CDR1 and CDR2: MGHRA, YSYEKL. The germline V and J ends were trimmed by 3 bases and 0 bases, with 8 bases remaining between them. CDR3 sequence reads: CASSHPDLNTEAFF. The CDR3 DNA follows: TGCGCCAGCAGCCATCCCGACTTGAACACTGAAGCTTTCTTT.

The gene calls are TRBV4-1 and TRBJ2-5; tentative D call: TRBD1 (5 bases). The CDR3 consists of 15 residues. Germline V gene data show CDR1 as MGHRA and CDR2 as YSYEKL. Trimming took 0 bases from V and 5 from J, leaving 13 bases between them. The CDR3 spells CASSQDFRGRETQYF. The CDR3 DNA sequence: TGCGCCAGCAGCCAAGACTTTAGGGGTCGGGAGACCCAGTACTTC.

This clone was counted once. V usage is TRBV6-5 and J usage is TRBJ2-7; D remains ambiguous. CDR1 is MNHEY, CDR2 SVGAGI, per germline. Trimming left V 6 bases short and J 0 bases short, with 9 bases between. This CDR3 is built from 13 residues. The CDR3 sequence is CASRVADSYEQYF. Here the CDR3 DNA reads TGTGCCAGCAGGGTGGCGGACTCCTACGAGCAGTACTTC.

The chain combines TRBV6-6 with TRBJ1-3, with D possibly being TRBD1 (6 bases). The CDR3 sequence is 15 residues long. Trimming shortened V by 6 bases and J by 4 bases, and 16 bases separated the two germline ends. From germline, CDR1 is MNHNY and CDR2 SVGAGI (reference sequence). The CDR3 DNA follows: TGTGCCAGCAGAGGAAGGGAGACAGGAGGAAACACCATATATTTT. Translated, it gives CASRGRETGGNTIYF.

The V call is TRBV1, the J call TRBJ2-2; the table's TRBD1 call for D was not verified on the DNA. TRBV1 is noted as a pseudogene. This CDR3 contains 17 residues. This CDR3 is CTSSHGGQGEGAGELFF. In DNA form, the CDR3 reads TGCACCAGCAGCCATGGGGGACAGGGGGAGGGGGCCGGGGAGCTGTTTTTT.

The chain's CDR3 is CASSLIATGGLYEQYF. CDR3 DNA sequence: TGTGCCAGCAGTTTAATCGCGACAGGGGGATTGTACGAGCAGTACTTC. The chain is built from TRBV28 and TRBJ2-7, with TRBD1 matching 9 bases. The CDR3 spans 16 residues. Germline trimming cut 2 bases from V and 4 bases from J; bases unmatched to any gene: 9. The V gene's germline CDR1 is MDHEN and CDR2 SYDVKM.